This TCR beta chain was sequenced during a study of blood T cell repertoires in COVID-19. Whole-study context: Sources were T cells, B-cell-depleted T cells, or PBMCs; the material itself was cDNA or gDNA.

The assay was immunoSEQ multiplex PCR, and TCRdb's table has in-frame clones only and misses some. Altogether about 190,000 clones are present, around 90% being singletons, with the ten largest covering 0.5% to 0.75%. There are 16 residues in the CDR3. Trimming took 1 base from V and 4 from J, leaving 16 bases between them. The germline CDR1 and CDR2 sequences are MNHEY and SVGAGI. The source of this sequence is a man aged 45-65 years with acute or convalescent COVID-19. Sample: peripheral blood. The chain combines TRBV6-5 with TRBJ1-1; D may be TRBD1 (6 bases). CDR3 sequence reads: CASSYLARGAPTEAFF. In DNA form, the CDR3 reads TGTGCCAGCAGTTACTTGGCCCGGGGGGCCCCCACTGAAGCTTTCTTT.